This T cell receptor (beta chain) was identified during a study of blood T cell repertoires in COVID-19. Study-level information: Samples representing acute and convalescent COVID-19 were sourced from the United States, Italy and Spain.

The CDR3 is made up of 17 amino acids. The germline gives CDR1 LGHNA, CDR2 YSLEER. V shed 0 bases, J shed 6 bases, and the junction held 10 bases outside the gene matches. Here immunoSEQ multiplex PCR was the method, and the copy in TCRdb shows in-frame clones only, minus some. The table includes over 45,000 clones, 85% detected once. The rearrangement uses TRBV4-3 and TRBJ2-1; 8 nucleotides agree with TRBD2. Source material: peripheral blood. The TCR sequence derives from a human donor in a cohort sampled during active COVID-19. CDR3 DNA: TGCGCCAGCAGCCAAGATACGGCGGGAGGCCGGGTCAATGAGCAGTTCTTC. Encoded protein: CASSQDTAGGRVNEQFF.